What follows is one T cell receptor beta chain and its context. The antigen is unknown. The data were obtained in a study of CD8 T cells in ankylosing spondylitis. Study-level findings and limits: Blood of patients with ankylosing spondylitis appeared to be characterized by a TCR beta motif of eight highly homologous variants. Matched ankylosing spondylitis synovial fluid reportedly showed significant enrichment of disease-linked clones. Reports of some motif variants in reactive arthritis synovial fluid and blood predate this one.

Quantitative barcoded 5'-RACE was used to prepare TCR beta libraries. TCRdb fed the 5' RACE reads into MiXCR, producing one record per CDR3 protein. The sample yields about 140,000 distinct CDR3 sequences, about a third seen once. The CDR3 runs to 14 residues. The germline CDR1 and CDR2 sequences are DFQATT and SNEGSKA (reference sequence). Trimming removed 1 base from V and 7 bases from J; junction bases left unmatched: 5. The TCR was taken from a male donor with ankylosing spondylitis. The rearrangement uses TRBV20-1 and TRBJ2-7; TRBD1 aligns across 12 bases. Sequencing was performed on synovial fluid, either unsorted or a sorted T cell fraction (not recorded which). This CDR3 reads CSARVGQGAREQYF. The DNA of the CDR3 is TGCAGTGCTAGAGTGGGACAGGGGGCGCGTGAGCAGTACTTC.